This TCR beta chain was documented in a study of OX40 agonist ivuxolimab in advanced cancers. Libraries were prepared by immunoSEQ multiplex PCR; TCRdb keeps only in-frame clonotypes and omits some of them. The data hold tens of thousands of clones, with 85% to 90% observed a single time. Germline-derived CDR1 and CDR2 are SQVTM and ANQGSEA. This CDR3 is 14 amino acids long. Deletions cut 6 bases from V and 6 bases from J, with 20 bases between. V gene TRBV29-1 combines with J gene TRBJ1-1; D is undetermined. Sequenced here: CD4+ or CD8+ T cells sorted from blood, sampled in a trial of the OX40 agonist ivuxolimab. This clonotype was obtained from an adult with an advanced solid tumor such as melanoma, head and neck, liver or kidney cancer. The CDR3 DNA is TGCAGCGTCGGCCTGGGCACGCGGGAGGCTGAAGCTTTCTTT. Translation gives CSVGLGTREAEAFF.